This T cell receptor beta chain was sequenced for a study of post-analysis software for immune sequencing data. Study-wide findings and caveats: F-measure co-clustering was strong for batch-matched samples. TRBV segments more frequent in patients than in controls numbered five and included TRBV5-6, TRBV5-1 and TRBV20-1.

The V and J ends lost 1 base and 5 bases, in that order; junction bases with no gene match: 7. The CDR3 is 16 amino acids. About this clonotype: The antigen is unknown.

TCR beta libraries were prepared from cDNA with unique molecular identifiers. TCRdb independently ran MiXCR on the PCR reads; one entry per CDR3 protein. The table records under 650,000 distinct CDR3 sequences, 44% of them present only once. Sample: blood. V usage is TRBV12-3 or TRBV12-4 and J usage is TRBJ2-7; 11 bases fit TRBD1. The sequence came from a girl between 5 and 17 years old with multiple sclerosis. This CDR3 reads CASSLVGTGGRNEQYF. The CDR3 coding sequence is TGTGCCAGCAGTTTAGTGGGGACAGGGGGTAGGAACGAGCAGTACTTC.